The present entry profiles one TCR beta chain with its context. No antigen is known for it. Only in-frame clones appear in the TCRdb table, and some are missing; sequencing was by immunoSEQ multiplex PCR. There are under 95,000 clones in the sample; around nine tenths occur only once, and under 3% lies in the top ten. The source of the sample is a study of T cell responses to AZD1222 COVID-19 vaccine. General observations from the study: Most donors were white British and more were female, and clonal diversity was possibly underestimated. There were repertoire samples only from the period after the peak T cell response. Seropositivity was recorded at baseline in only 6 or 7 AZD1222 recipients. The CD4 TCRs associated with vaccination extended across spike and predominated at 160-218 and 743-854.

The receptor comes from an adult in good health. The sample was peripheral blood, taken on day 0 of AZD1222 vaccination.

The CDR3 sequence is CASTDRPHQPQHF. CDR3 nucleotide sequence: TGTGCCAGTACTGACAGGCCCCATCAGCCCCAGCATTTT. This chain links TRBV19 with TRBJ1-5; the D gene is possibly TRBD1 (6 bases). Germline values: CDR1 LNHDA, CDR2 SQIVND (reference sequence). The ends were cut back, 7 bases at V and 5 bases at J, with 12 bases in the middle. This CDR3 has 13 residues. Together with reference TRBV19 and TRBJ1-5, the CDR3 gives the full variable domain: DGGITQSPKYLFRKEGQNVTLSCEQNLNHDAMYWYRQDPGQGLRLIYYSQIVNDFQKGDIAEGYSVSREKKESFPLTVTSAQKNPTAFYLCASTDRPHQPQHFGDGTRLSIL.